This record looks at one T cell receptor (beta chain) sequence and its context. Antigen unknown. The deep-level immunoSEQ assay was used. Using immunoSEQ multiplex PCR, the repertoire was profiled, and TCRdb retains in-frame clones only, with some absent. The sample lists about 1,900,000 clones; approximately 95% were seen once. This sample is part of a study of shared clonotypes between healthy human individuals. Study results and limitations: Compared with memory subsets, naive subsets generally had larger estimated richness. At large depth, rarefaction still showed sorted-subset sequencing to be incomplete. Few donors restricted represented genetic and exposure-history diversity.

Naive CD8 cells, CD45RO-negative and positively selected for CCR7, excluded terminally differentiated effector memory CD45RA+ cells. Trimming took off 4 bases at V and 5 bases at J, with 17 bases between the two ends. Germline V gene sequence: CDR1 SGDLS, CDR2 YYNGEE. This CDR3 contains 15 residues. The V gene is TRBV9, the J gene TRBJ2-3; weak D call: TRBD1 (6 bases). This clonotype originated in a young man in good health. Sequencing was done on a sample of naive CD8+ T cells sorted from blood. The CDR3 DNA reads as TGTGCCAGCAGCCCTACAGGGTGGAAGGGAGATACGCAGTATTTT. Its protein product is CASSPTGWKGDTQYF. Full variable domain (rest looked up from reference TRBV9 and TRBJ2-3): DSGVTQTPKHLITATGQRVTLRCSPRSGDLSVYWYQQSLDQGLQFLIQYYNGEERAKGNILERFSAQQFPDLHSELNLSSLELGDSALYFCASSPTGWKGDTQYFGPGTRLTVL.